The 2 T cell receptor beta chains reported below all come from one sample, sequenced in a study of CD4+ T cells in melanoma. Profiling relied on immunoSEQ multiplex PCR, and the TCRdb table lists in-frame clones only, not all of them. Among tens of thousands of clones listed, roughly three quarters were seen once. Sequencing was carried out using tumor tissue. These TCRs come from a human donor with melanoma.

This chain joins TRBV11-1 and TRBJ2-1, with a weak D call TRBD1 (7 bases). This CDR3 comprises 18 residues. CDR1 and CDR2 (germline): SGHAT, FQDESV (reference sequence). V was clipped by 0 bases and J by 4 bases, with 19 bases between them. Here the CDR3 reads CASSLAGAGGLLYNEQFF. In nucleotides, the CDR3 is TGTGCCAGCAGCTTAGCTGGGGCAGGGGGACTCCTTTACAATGAGCAGTTCTTC.

The V call is TRBV7-3, the J call TRBJ2-3; D is possibly TRBD2 (5 bases). Germline CDR1 SGHTA, CDR2 FQGTGA. V lost 5 bases, J lost 2 bases, and 11 bases lay in between. The CDR3 runs 14 residues. CDR3 region: CASSPRTVTDTQYF. Written as DNA, the CDR3 is TGTGCCAGCAGCCCCAGGACTGTCACAGATACGCAGTATTTT.